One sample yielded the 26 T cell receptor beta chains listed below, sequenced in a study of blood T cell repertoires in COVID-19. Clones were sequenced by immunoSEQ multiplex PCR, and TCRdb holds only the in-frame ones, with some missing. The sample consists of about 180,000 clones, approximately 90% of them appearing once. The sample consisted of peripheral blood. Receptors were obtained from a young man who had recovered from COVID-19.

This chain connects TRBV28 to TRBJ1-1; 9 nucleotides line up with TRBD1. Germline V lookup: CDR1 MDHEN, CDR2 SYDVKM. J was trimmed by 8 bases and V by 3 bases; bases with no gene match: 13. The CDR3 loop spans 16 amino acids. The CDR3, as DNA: TGTGCCAGCAGTTTTTCCTCAAACAGGGGGCGAAAAGAAGCTTTCTTT. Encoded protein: CASSFSSNRGRKEAFF.

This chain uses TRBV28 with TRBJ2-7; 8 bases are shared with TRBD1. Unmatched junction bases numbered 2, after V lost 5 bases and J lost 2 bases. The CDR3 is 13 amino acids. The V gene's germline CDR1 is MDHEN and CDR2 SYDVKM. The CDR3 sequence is CASSGTGAYEQYF. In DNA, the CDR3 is TGTGCCAGCAGTGGGACAGGTGCCTACGAGCAGTACTTC.

The CDR3 coding sequence is TGTGCCAGCAGCTCCAATCTAGCGGACCCAACAGAGACCCAGTACTTC. It is translated as CASSSNLADPTETQYF. The rearrangement joins TRBV7-2 to TRBJ2-5; 7 nucleotides agree with TRBD2. The length of the CDR3 is 16 residues. CDR1 and CDR2 (germline): SGHTA, FQGNSA. Unmatched junction bases numbered 12, after V lost 4 bases and J lost 4 bases.

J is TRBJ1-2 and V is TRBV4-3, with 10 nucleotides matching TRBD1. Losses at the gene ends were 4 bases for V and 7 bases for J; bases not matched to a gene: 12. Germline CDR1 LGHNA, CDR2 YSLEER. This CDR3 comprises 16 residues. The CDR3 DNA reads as TGCGCCAGCAGCCCGGAAGAGACAGGGGGCGATCGTGGCTACACCTTC. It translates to CASSPEETGGDRGYTF.

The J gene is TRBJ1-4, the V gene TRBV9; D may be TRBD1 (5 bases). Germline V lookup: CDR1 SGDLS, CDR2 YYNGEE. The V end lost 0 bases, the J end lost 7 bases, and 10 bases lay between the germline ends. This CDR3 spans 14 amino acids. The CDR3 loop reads CASSVGDGGEKLFF. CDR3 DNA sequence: TGTGCCAGCAGCGTAGGGGACGGGGGTGAAAAACTGTTTTTT.

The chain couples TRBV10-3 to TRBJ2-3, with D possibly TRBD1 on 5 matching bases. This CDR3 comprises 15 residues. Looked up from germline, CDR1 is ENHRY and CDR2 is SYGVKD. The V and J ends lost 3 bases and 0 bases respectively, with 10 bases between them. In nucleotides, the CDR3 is TGTGCCATCAGTGAACGACAGACTAGCACAGATACGCAGTATTTT. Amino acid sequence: CAISERQTSTDTQYF.

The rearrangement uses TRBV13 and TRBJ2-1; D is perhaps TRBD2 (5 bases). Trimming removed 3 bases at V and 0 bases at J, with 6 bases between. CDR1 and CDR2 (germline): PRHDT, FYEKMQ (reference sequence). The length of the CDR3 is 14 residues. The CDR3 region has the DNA TGTGCCAGCAGCTTGGGGAGCTCCTACAATGAGCAGTTCTTC. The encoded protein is CASSLGSSYNEQFF.

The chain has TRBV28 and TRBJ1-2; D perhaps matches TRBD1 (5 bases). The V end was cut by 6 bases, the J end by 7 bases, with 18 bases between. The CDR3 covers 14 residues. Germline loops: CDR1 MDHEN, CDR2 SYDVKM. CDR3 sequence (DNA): TGTGCCAGCAGCCTCGGACAAACATTGGGTGGCTACACCTTC. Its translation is CASSLGQTLGGYTF.

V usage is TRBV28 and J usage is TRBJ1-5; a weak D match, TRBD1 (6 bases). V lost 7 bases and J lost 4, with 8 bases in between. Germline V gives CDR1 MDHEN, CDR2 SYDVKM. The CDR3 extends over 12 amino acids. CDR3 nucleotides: TGTGCCAGCAACAGGGATAATCAGCCCCAGCATTTT. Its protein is CASNRDNQPQHF.

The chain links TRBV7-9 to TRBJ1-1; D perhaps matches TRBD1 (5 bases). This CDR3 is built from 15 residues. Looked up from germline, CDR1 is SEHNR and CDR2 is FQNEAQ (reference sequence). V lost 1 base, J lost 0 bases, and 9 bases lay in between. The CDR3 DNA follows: TGTGCCAGCAGCTTAGGCGGGGCCATGAACACTGAAGCTTTCTTT. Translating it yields CASSLGGAMNTEAFF.

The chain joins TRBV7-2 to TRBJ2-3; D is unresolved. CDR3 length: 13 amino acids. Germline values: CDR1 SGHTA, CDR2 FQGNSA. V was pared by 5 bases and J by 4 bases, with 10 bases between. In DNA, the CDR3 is TGTGCCAGCAGCCCCCAGCGTGCAGATACGCAGTATTTT. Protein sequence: CASSPQRADTQYF.

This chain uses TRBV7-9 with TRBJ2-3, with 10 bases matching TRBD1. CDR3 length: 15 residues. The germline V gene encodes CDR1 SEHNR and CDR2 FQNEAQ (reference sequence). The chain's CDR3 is CAAGQGRYSTDTQYF. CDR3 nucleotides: TGTGCTGCGGGACAGGGGCGTTATAGCACAGATACGCAGTATTTT.

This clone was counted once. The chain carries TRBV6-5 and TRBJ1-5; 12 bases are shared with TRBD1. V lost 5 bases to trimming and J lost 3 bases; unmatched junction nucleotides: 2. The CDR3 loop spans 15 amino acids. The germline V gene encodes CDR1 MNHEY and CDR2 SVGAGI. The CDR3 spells CASSRDRGHNQPQHF. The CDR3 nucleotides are TGTGCCAGCAGTCGGGACAGGGGGCACAATCAGCCCCAGCATTTT.

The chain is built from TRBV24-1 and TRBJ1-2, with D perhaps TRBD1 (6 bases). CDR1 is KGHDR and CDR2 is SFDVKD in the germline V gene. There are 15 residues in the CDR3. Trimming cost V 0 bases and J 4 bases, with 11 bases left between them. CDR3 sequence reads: CATSDLNGGAYGYTF. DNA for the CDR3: TGTGCCACCAGTGATTTGAACGGGGGGGCCTATGGCTACACCTTC.

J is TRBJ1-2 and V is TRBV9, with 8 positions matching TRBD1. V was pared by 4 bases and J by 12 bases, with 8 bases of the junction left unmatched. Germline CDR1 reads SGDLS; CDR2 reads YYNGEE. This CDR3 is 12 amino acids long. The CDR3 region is CASSITQGAHTF. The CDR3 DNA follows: TGTGCCAGCAGCATCACTCAGGGGGCGCACACCTTC.

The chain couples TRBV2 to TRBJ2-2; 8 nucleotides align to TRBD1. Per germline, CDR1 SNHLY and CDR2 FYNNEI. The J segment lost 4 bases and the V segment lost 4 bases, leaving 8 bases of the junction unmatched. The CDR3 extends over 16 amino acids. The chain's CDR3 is CASSGDRWTGTGELFF. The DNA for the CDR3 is TGTGCCAGCAGTGGGGACAGGTGGACGGGCACCGGGGAGCTGTTTTTT. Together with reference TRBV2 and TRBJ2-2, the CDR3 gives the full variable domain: EPEVTQTPSHQVTQMGQEVILRCVPISNHLYFYWYRQILGQKVEFLVSFYNNEISEKSEIFDDQFSVERPDGSNFTLKIRSTKLEDSAMYFCASSGDRWTGTGELFFGEGSRLTVL.

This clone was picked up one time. CDR3 sequence reads: CASSEKPPNSNQPQHF. CDR3 nucleotide sequence: TGTGCCAGCAGCGAAAAGCCACCAAATAGCAATCAGCCCCAGCATTTT. The V call is TRBV7-8, the J call TRBJ1-5; no clear D gene. Trimming removed 5 bases from V and 0 bases from J, with 14 bases in between. The germline CDR1 and CDR2 sequences are SGHVS and FQNEAQ. This CDR3 has 16 amino acids.

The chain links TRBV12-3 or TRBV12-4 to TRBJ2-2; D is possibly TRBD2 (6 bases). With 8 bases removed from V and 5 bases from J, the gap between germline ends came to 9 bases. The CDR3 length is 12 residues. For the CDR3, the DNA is TGTGCCAGCCCGGAGGGGACCGGGGAGCTGTTTTTT. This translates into CASPEGTGELFF.

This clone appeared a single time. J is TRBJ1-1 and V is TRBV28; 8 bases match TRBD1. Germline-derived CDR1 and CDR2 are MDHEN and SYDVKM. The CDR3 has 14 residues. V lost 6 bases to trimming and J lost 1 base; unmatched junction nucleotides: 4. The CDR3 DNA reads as TGTGCCAGCAGCTTACAGGGGGAGAACACTGAAGCTTTCTTT. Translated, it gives CASSLQGENTEAFF.

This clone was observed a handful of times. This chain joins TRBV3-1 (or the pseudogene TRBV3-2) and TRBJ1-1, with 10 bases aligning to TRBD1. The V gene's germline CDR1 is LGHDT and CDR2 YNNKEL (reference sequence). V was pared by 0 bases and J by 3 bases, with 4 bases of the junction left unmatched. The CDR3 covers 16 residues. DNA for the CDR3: TGTGCCAGCAGCCAAGAGTGGACAGGGGGACACACTGAAGCTTTCTTT. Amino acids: CASSQEWTGGHTEAFF.

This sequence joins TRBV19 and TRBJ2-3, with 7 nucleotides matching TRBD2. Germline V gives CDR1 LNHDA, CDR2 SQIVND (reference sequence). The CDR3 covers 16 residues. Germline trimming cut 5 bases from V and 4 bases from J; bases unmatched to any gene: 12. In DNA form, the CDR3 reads TGTGCCAGTAGTCCTTTGGCGGGAGCTCGCTCAGATACGCAGTATTTT. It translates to CASSPLAGARSDTQYF.

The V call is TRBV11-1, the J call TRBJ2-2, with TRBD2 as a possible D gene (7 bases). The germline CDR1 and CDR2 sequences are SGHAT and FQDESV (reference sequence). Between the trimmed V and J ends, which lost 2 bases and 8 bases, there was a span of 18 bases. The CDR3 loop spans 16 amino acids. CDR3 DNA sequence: TGTGCCAGCAGCTTAAGCGGGACAAGGCCTGTAGGGGAGCTGTTTTTT. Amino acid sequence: CASSLSGTRPVGELFF.

In nucleotides, the CDR3 is TGTGCCAGCATCTCTTACAATGAGCAGTTCTTC. It is translated as CASISYNEQFF. This chain joins TRBV6-5 and TRBJ2-1; no clear D. There are 11 residues in the CDR3. The germline gives CDR1 MNHEY, CDR2 SVGAGI. V was cut by 7 bases and J by 4 bases, with 5 bases left in between.

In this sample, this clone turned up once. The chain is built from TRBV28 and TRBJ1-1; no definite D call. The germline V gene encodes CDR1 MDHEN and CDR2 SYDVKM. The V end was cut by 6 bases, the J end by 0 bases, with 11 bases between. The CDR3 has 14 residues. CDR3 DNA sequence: TGTGCCAGCAGCCACCGAGATGTGAACACTGAAGCTTTCTTT. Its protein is CASSHRDVNTEAFF.

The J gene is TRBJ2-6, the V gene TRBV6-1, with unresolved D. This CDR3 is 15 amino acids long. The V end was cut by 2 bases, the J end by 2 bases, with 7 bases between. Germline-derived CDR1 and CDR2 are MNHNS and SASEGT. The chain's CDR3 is CASSEKATGANVLTF. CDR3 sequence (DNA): TGTGCCAGCAGTGAAAAAGCCACTGGGGCCAACGTCCTGACTTTC.

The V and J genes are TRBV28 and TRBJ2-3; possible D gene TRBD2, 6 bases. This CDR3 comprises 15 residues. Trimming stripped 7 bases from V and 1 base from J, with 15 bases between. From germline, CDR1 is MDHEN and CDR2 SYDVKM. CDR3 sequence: CASTTGGHGTDTQYF. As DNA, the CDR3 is TGTGCCAGCACCACCGGGGGTCATGGCACAGATACGCAGTATTTT.